One sample yielded the 32 T cell receptor beta chains listed below, sequenced in a study of blood T cell dynamics during melanoma immunotherapy. Time point described: week 3, after first cycle of checkpoint inhibitor. Only in-frame clones appear in the TCRdb table, and some are missing; sequencing was by immunoSEQ multiplex PCR. This sample has some 9,100 clones, with 85% found just once. The material was blood, obtained from a patient treated with checkpoint blockade. These receptors originate from a human donor with melanoma.

The CDR3 bases are TGTGCCAGTAGTCCAGTCTTTTCCTCTGGGGCCAACGTCCTGACTTTC. Its translation is CASSPVFSSGANVLTF. V usage is TRBV19 and J usage is TRBJ2-6, with D unresolved. The CDR3 totals 16 residues. Germline CDR1 LNHDA, CDR2 SQIVND (reference sequence). Trimming stripped 5 bases from V and 0 bases from J, with 11 bases between. Variable domain in full (rest from reference TRBV19 and TRBJ2-6): DGGITQSPKYLFRKEGQNVTLSCEQNLNHDAMYWYRQDPGQGLRLIYYSQIVNDFQKGDIAEGYSVSREKKESFPLTVTSAQKNPTAFYLCASSPVFSSGANVLTFGAGSRLTVL.

The chain joins TRBV2 to TRBJ2-3, with 11 bases that match TRBD2. From germline, CDR1 is SNHLY and CDR2 FYNNEI. The length of the CDR3 is 16 residues. The trim removed 7 bases at V and 2 bases at J, leaving 8 bases unmatched. Written as DNA, the CDR3 is TGTGCCAGCAAGCGAACGGGACTAGCGGTCACAGATACGCAGTATTTT. Translation: CASKRTGLAVTDTQYF.

The chain employs TRBV28 and TRBJ2-1; D call uncertain. CDR1 MDHEN and CDR2 SYDVKM come from the germline V gene. This CDR3 contains 12 residues. Trimming cost V 6 bases and J 9 bases, with 12 bases left between them. The CDR3 sequence: CASSRRVAEQFF. The CDR3 coding sequence is TGTGCCAGCAGCAGAAGGGTAGCTGAGCAGTTCTTC. The full variable domain, completed using reference TRBV28 and TRBJ2-1, is DVKVTQSSRYLVKRTGEKVFLECVQDMDHENMFWYRQDPGLGLRLIYFSYDVKMKEKGDIPEGYSVSREKKERFSLILESASTNQTSMYLCASSRRVAEQFFGPGTRLTVL.

The CDR3 region is CATTSSSYNSPLHF. The DNA of the CDR3 is TGTGCCACCACTAGCAGCTCCTATAATTCACCCCTCCACTTT. The chain has TRBV15 and TRBJ1-6; D remains unclear. From germline, CDR1 is LNHNV and CDR2 YYDKDF (reference sequence). The CDR3 runs 14 residues. Between the trimmed V and J ends, which lost 7 bases and 0 bases, there was a span of 7 bases.

About this clone itself: The sample carries other DNA sequences with the same CDR3. CDR3 nucleotide sequence: TGTGCCAGCAGCATAGGGACAGTCTTTAATGAAAAACTGTTTTTT. Translating gives CASSIGTVFNEKLFF. The rearrangement uses TRBV7-2 and TRBJ1-4; 7 bases agree with TRBD1. CDR1 and CDR2 (germline): SGHTA, FQGNSA. The CDR3 runs to 15 residues. V trimming: 5 bases; J trimming: 4 bases; junction bases outside the gene matches: 7.

This clone has only one observation. The V and J genes are TRBV5-6 and TRBJ1-2, with a tentative D call TRBD1 (6 bases). The V end was cut by 4 bases, the J end by 7 bases, with 11 bases between. This CDR3 has 12 amino acids. Germline CDR1 reads SGHDT; CDR2 reads YYEEEE. Here the CDR3 reads CASSAGVRGYTF. In nucleotides, the CDR3 is TGTGCCAGCAGCGCAGGGGTGCGTGGCTACACCTTC.

This chain joins TRBV6-5 and TRBJ1-1, with D tentatively TRBD1 (6 bases). This CDR3 contains 15 residues. CDR1 and CDR2 from the germline V gene are MNHEY and SVGAGI. The ends were cut back, 0 bases at V and 10 bases at J, with 18 bases in the middle. This CDR3 is CASSYSFAGGSGAFF. The CDR3 DNA reads as TGTGCCAGCAGTTACTCGTTTGCGGGGGGCAGTGGAGCTTTCTTT.

This chain connects TRBV6-4 to TRBJ2-2; D gene unclear. Germline lookup yields CDR1 MRHNA and CDR2 SNTAGT. This CDR3 contains 14 residues. V was cut by 5 bases and J by 0 bases, with 7 bases left in between. The CDR3 reads CASSWEANTGELFF. CDR3 in DNA: TGTGCCAGCAGTTGGGAAGCGAACACCGGGGAGCTGTTTTTT.

The chain uses TRBV7-9 and TRBJ2-2; 11 bases map to TRBD2. Per germline, CDR1 SEHNR and CDR2 FQNEAQ (reference sequence). The CDR3 loop spans 17 amino acids. Unmatched junction bases numbered 9, after V lost 5 bases and J lost 4 bases. The CDR3: CASSRSGGAGSTGELFF. The CDR3 DNA follows: TGTGCCAGCAGCCGTAGCGGGGGGGCCGGCAGCACCGGGGAGCTGTTTTTT.

This chain links TRBV30 with TRBJ1-1; D perhaps matches TRBD1 (5 bases). CDR1 GTSNPN and CDR2 SVGIG come from the germline V gene (reference sequence). The ends were cut back, 5 bases at V and 7 bases at J, with 23 bases in the middle. The CDR3 is 15 residues long. For the CDR3, the DNA is TGTGCCTGGGATTGGGGGAAGCACCTCCCCCTTGAAGCTTTCTTT. Its translation is CAWDWGKHLPLEAFF.

V usage is TRBV19 and J usage is TRBJ2-3; 11 bases are shared with TRBD1. V lost 5 bases to trimming and J lost 3 bases; unmatched junction nucleotides: 4. Germline V CDR1 and CDR2: LNHDA, SQIVND (reference sequence). The CDR3 runs to 15 residues. The CDR3 loop is CASSYGTGGTDTQYF. CDR3 in DNA: TGTGCCAGTAGTTATGGGACAGGGGGGACAGATACGCAGTATTTT.

This sequence joins TRBV19 and TRBJ2-3, with 8 bases identical to TRBD2. Germline V gives CDR1 LNHDA, CDR2 SQIVND (reference sequence). The CDR3 spans 14 residues. J gave up 6 bases and V 7 bases, and 9 bases lay outside the gene matches. In DNA form, the CDR3 reads TGTGCCAGTAACCAGCCCGGGGGGGGTGATACGCAGTATTTT. Translation gives CASNQPGGGDTQYF.

The chain recombines TRBV6-5 with TRBJ2-1, with TRBD1 matching over 8 bases. The CDR3 has 14 residues. Germline V gene data show CDR1 as MNHEY and CDR2 as SVGAGI. After removal of 5 bases from V and 6 bases from J, the junction contained 6 bases not matched to a gene. CDR3 DNA: TGTGCCAGCAGTAGGGACGACAGGGGCAATGAGCAGTTCTTC. This sequence encodes CASSRDDRGNEQFF.

The chain carries TRBV19 and TRBJ1-4; D not resolved. The CDR3 spans 13 residues. Deletions cut 0 bases from V and 8 bases from J, with 7 bases between. The V gene's germline CDR1 is LNHDA and CDR2 SQIVND (reference sequence). The CDR3 protein is CASSIDQPEKLFF. The CDR3 DNA sequence: TGTGCCAGTAGTATAGATCAGCCCGAAAAACTGTTTTTT.

This chain connects TRBV27 to TRBJ2-5; TRBD1 might be the D (6 bases). The V gene's germline CDR1 is MNHEY and CDR2 SMNVEV (reference sequence). There are 16 residues in the CDR3. V lost 6 bases and J lost 4, with 21 bases in between. As DNA, the CDR3 is TGTGCCAGCAGCAGGGGCCCAGGGCGTCTGCGAGAGACCCAGTACTTC. Amino acids: CASSRGPGRLRETQYF.

This rearrangement joins TRBV11-1 to TRBJ2-1; the D gene could be TRBD1 or TRBD2 (5 bases each). The germline V gene has CDR1 SGHAT and CDR2 FQDESV (reference sequence). V lost 5 bases to trimming and J lost 0 bases, with 14 bases between them. The CDR3 has 16 residues. CDR3 bases: TGTGCCAGCAGCACCAAGGGGACCCTCTCCTACAATGAGCAGTTCTTC. Its translation is CASSTKGTLSYNEQFF.

CDR3 bases: TGTGCCAGCAGCCTAGAGTCCGGCGGCCGGTCTAACTATGGCTACACCTTC. Its protein product is CASSLESGGRSNYGYTF. The chain combines TRBV4-2 with TRBJ1-2; no reliable D call. V was cut by 4 bases and J by 0 bases, with 18 bases left in between. Germline CDR1 reads LGHNA; CDR2 reads YNFKEQ. The CDR3 has 17 amino acids.

J is TRBJ1-2 and V is TRBV5-6; 7 bases fit TRBD1. Per germline, CDR1 SGHDT and CDR2 YYEEEE. The V gene end was trimmed by 4 bases and the J gene end by 2 bases; junction bases not matched to a gene: 5. CDR3 length equals 14 residues. CDR3 residues: CASSILDRNYGYTF. CDR3 in DNA: TGTGCCAGCAGCATATTGGACAGGAACTATGGCTACACCTTC.

This chain links TRBV7-2 with TRBJ1-5; unclear D gene. This CDR3 is built from 13 residues. V lost 4 bases, J lost 7 bases, and 11 bases lay in between. In germline, CDR1 is SGHTA, CDR2 FQGNSA. The CDR3 DNA follows: TGTGCCAGCAGCTCCTCGACTGGACAGCCCCAGCATTTT. Encoded protein: CASSSSTGQPQHF.

The rearrangement links TRBV7-6 to TRBJ2-7, with 7 bases identical to TRBD2. Germline loops: CDR1 SGHVS, CDR2 FNYEAQ. The CDR3 consists of 16 residues. Trimming removed 5 bases from V and 4 bases from J; junction bases left unmatched: 14. Here the CDR3 reads CASSPFGVGGGYEQYF. DNA of the CDR3: TGTGCCAGCAGCCCCTTCGGGGTTGGGGGAGGGTACGAGCAGTACTTC.

The V gene is TRBV4-3, the J gene TRBJ2-2; the D is unclear. The CDR3 runs 14 residues. Trimming removed 0 bases at V and 0 bases at J, with 2 bases between. Germline CDR1 and CDR2: LGHNA and YSLEER. The CDR3 bases are TGCGCCAGCAGCCAAGATCCGAACACCGGGGAGCTGTTTTTT. Residues: CASSQDPNTGELFF.

J is TRBJ1-1 and V is TRBV18; 9 nucleotides align to TRBD1. CDR1 and CDR2 from the germline V gene are KGHSH and LQKENI. CDR3 length: 15 residues. V was pared by 5 bases and J by 1 base, with 5 bases of the junction left unmatched. The CDR3 is CASSTETGGNTEAFF. CDR3 coding DNA: TGTGCCAGCTCAACCGAGACAGGGGGGAACACTGAAGCTTTCTTT.

The chain uses TRBV11-2 and TRBJ2-1; 12 nucleotides line up with TRBD2. Germline loops: CDR1 SGHAT, CDR2 FQNNGV. V lost 5 bases to trimming and J lost 9 bases; unmatched junction nucleotides: 14. The CDR3 contains 17 residues. The CDR3 DNA reads as TGTGCCAGCAGCCCTAGGACTAGCGGGACTACTCAGAGTGAGCAGTTCTTC. Protein: CASSPRTSGTTQSEQFF.

The CDR3 sequence is CASSFDQGEKLFF. The CDR3 coding sequence is TGTGCCAGCAGCTTCGACCAGGGGGAAAAACTGTTTTTT. The chain employs TRBV7-2 and TRBJ1-4; D possibly corresponds to TRBD1 (6 bases). CDR3 length: 13 residues. With 3 bases removed from V and 8 bases from J, the gap between germline ends came to 10 bases. Germline CDR1 SGHTA, CDR2 FQGNSA.

J is TRBJ1-1 and V is TRBV5-1; the D gene is possibly TRBD1 (6 bases). Per the germline V gene, CDR1 is SGHRS and CDR2 is YFSETQ. The length of the CDR3 is 13 residues. V lost 0 bases to trimming and J lost 10 bases, with 13 bases between them. The CDR3 is CASSLDREGRAFF. DNA for the CDR3: TGCGCCAGCAGCTTGGACAGGGAGGGAAGAGCTTTCTTT.

CDR3 protein: CAWSVARVSGYTF. The CDR3 DNA is TGTGCCTGGAGTGTGGCCAGGGTAAGCGGCTACACCTTC. V is TRBV30 and J is TRBJ1-2; D perhaps matches TRBD1 (5 bases). The CDR3 spans 13 residues. Germline V gives CDR1 GTSNPN, CDR2 SVGIG (reference sequence). V was pared by 0 bases and J by 8 bases, with 13 bases between.

The chain is built from TRBV7-2 and TRBJ2-7; TRBD2 agrees at 10 bases. CDR1 is SGHTA, CDR2 FQGNSA, per germline. J was trimmed by 6 bases and V by 5 bases; bases with no gene match: 10. This CDR3 is 15 amino acids long. Here the CDR3 reads CASSPRAGGLSEQYF. DNA for the CDR3: TGTGCCAGCAGCCCCAGAGCGGGGGGGCTCTCCGAGCAGTACTTC. Full variable domain (outside the CDR3, taken from reference TRBV7-2 and TRBJ2-7): GAGVSQSPSNKVTEKGKDVELRCDPISGHTALYWYRQSLGQGLEFLIYFQGNSAPDKSGLPSDRFSAERTGGSVSTLTIQRTQQEDSAVYLCASSPRAGGLSEQYFGPGTRLTVT.

The chain links TRBV11-2 to TRBJ2-3; D is unclear. V was trimmed by 5 bases and J by 6 bases, leaving 9 bases between them. This CDR3 has 12 residues. Germline CDR1 SGHAT, CDR2 FQNNGV. For the CDR3, the DNA is TGTGCCAGCAGCGGCGCCCGGGATACGCAGTATTTT. This sequence encodes CASSGARDTQYF.

This clone was counted a few times. The rearrangement links TRBV7-2 to TRBJ2-7; D is possibly TRBD1 (5 bases). The CDR3 sequence is 13 residues long. The V and J ends lost 5 bases and 4 bases respectively, with 12 bases between them. Germline V gene sequence: CDR1 SGHTA, CDR2 FQGNSA. The CDR3 loop is CASSPYRPYEQYF. The CDR3 region has the DNA TGTGCCAGCAGCCCGTACAGGCCTTACGAGCAGTACTTC.

This clone was recorded once. The V and J genes are TRBV19 and TRBJ2-4; 12 nucleotides agree with TRBD1. The ends lost 5 bases at V and 0 bases at J; junction bases unmatched: 11. CDR3 size: 19 residues. The germline V gene has CDR1 LNHDA and CDR2 SQIVND (reference sequence). CDR3 DNA: TGTGCCAGTAGTTACGCTTCGGGACAGGGGGCAGTAGCCAAAAACATTCAGTACTTC. Amino acid sequence: CASSYASGQGAVAKNIQYF.

The rearrangement links TRBV19 to TRBJ1-2; D gene ambiguous. Trimming removed 3 bases at V and 7 bases at J, with 12 bases between. CDR1 LNHDA and CDR2 SQIVND come from the germline V gene (reference sequence). The CDR3 runs 13 residues. The CDR3 reads CASSIVGGPGYTF. For the CDR3, the DNA is TGTGCCAGTAGTATTGTGGGAGGGCCTGGCTACACCTTC.

The chain joins TRBV7-2 to TRBJ2-5; TRBD1 matches 9 bases. Trimming took 3 bases from V and 2 from J; bases not matched to a gene: 7. Germline V gene lookup returns CDR1 SGHTA and CDR2 FQGNSA. The CDR3 is made up of 16 amino acids. In DNA form, the CDR3 reads TGTGCCAGCAGCTTCATCAGGGGACAGGGACAAGAGACCCAGTACTTC. Amino acid sequence: CASSFIRGQGQETQYF.